This is a list of T cell receptor beta chains from one sample in a study of cytomegalovirus exposure and HLA in healthy donors. Clones were sequenced by immunoSEQ multiplex PCR, and TCRdb holds only the in-frame ones, with some missing. The sample lists 200,000 to 300,000 clones, about 86% occurring once. Source material: PBMCs. Receptors originate from a woman aged 25 to 39 in good health and CMV-seropositive. CDR3s include the opening cysteine and the closing phenylalanine or tryptophan. A D gene is named only where the DNA matches it firmly. The size field is filled for only some rows; it gives once, few, many or a size class.

V gene	J gene	D gene	clone size	CDR3 protein	CDR3 DNA
TRBV2	TRBJ2-2	-	-	CASSESGFGELFF	TGTGCCAGCAGTGAGAGCGGGTTTGGGGAGCTGTTTTTT
TRBV19	TRBJ1-1	-	-	CASKGENTEAFF	TGTGCCAGTAAAGGGGAGAACACTGAAGCTTTCTTT
TRBV2	TRBJ1-1	TRBD1	-	CASRRQGNTEAFF	TGTGCCAGTCGCAGACAGGGGAACACTGAAGCTTTCTTT
TRBV28	TRBJ2-5	TRBD1	once	CASFGTGGQETQYF	TGTGCCAGCTTTGGGACAGGGGGCCAAGAGACCCAGTACTTC
TRBV7-9	TRBJ2-3	TRBD2	-	CASSPIILADTQYF	TGTGCCAGCAGCCCTATAATACTAGCGGATACGCAGTATTTT
TRBV5-1	TRBJ2-5	TRBD1	-	CASSLETGWETQYF	TGCGCCAGCAGCTTGGAGACAGGGTGGGAGACCCAGTACTTC
TRBV7-9	TRBJ2-7	-	once	CASSLYGAREQYF	TGTGCCAGCAGCTTATATGGAGCGCGCGAGCAGTACTTC
TRBV10-3	TRBJ2-7	TRBD2	few	CAISDPSGRLEQYF	TGTGCCATCAGTGATCCTAGCGGGAGACTCGAGCAGTACTTC
TRBV15	TRBJ2-1	-	once	CATSRFQGQRNEQFF	TGTGCCACCAGCAGATTCCAGGGGCAGAGGAATGAGCAGTTCTTC
TRBV27	TRBJ1-1	TRBD1	-	CASTSTGWVNTEAFF	TGTGCCAGCACCTCGACAGGGTGGGTTAACACTGAAGCTTTCTTT
TRBV18	TRBJ2-5	-	-	CASSPPSSGTQYF	TGTGCCAGCTCACCACCAAGTTCCGGGACCCAGTACTTC
TRBV30	TRBJ1-5	TRBD1	-	CAWRNRGDQPQHF	TGTGCCTGGAGAAACAGGGGGGATCAGCCCCAGCATTTT
TRBV7-2	TRBJ1-5	-	-	CASSLRFAGGYSNQPQHF	TGTGCCAGCAGCTTACGGTTCGCGGGGGGGTATAGCAATCAGCCCCAGCATTTT
TRBV2	TRBJ1-3	TRBD1	-	CASSFDLSGGTGNTIYF	TGTGCCAGCAGTTTCGACCTCTCAGGGGGAACTGGAAACACCATATATTTT
TRBV27	TRBJ1-2	-	once	CASSWGGGVYGYTF	TGTGCCAGCAGTTGGGGGGGAGGGGTCTATGGCTACACCTTC
TRBV27	TRBJ2-7	TRBD1	-	CASSPDRALHEQYF	TGTGCCAGCAGTCCTGACAGGGCTCTCCACGAGCAGTACTTC
TRBV5-1	TRBJ2-3	-	once	CASSLVQGNVYTQYF	TGCGCCAGCAGCTTGGTTCAGGGGAACGTTTATACGCAGTATTTT
TRBV7-3	TRBJ2-1	-	-	CASSLTLRYEQFF	TGTGCCAGCAGCTTAACGTTGAGGTATGAGCAGTTCTTC
TRBV5-1	TRBJ1-2	TRBD1	-	CASSLPGGTNGYTF	TGCGCCAGCAGCTTACCAGGGGGCACAAATGGCTACACCTTC
TRBV18	TRBJ1-5	TRBD1	few	CASSRGQGMSPSNQPQHF	TGTGCCAGCTCACGGGGACAGGGAATGAGCCCTAGCAATCAGCCCCAGCATTTT
TRBV5-1	TRBJ1-2	-	-	CASSQGTAVDYGYTF	TGCGCCAGCAGCCAGGGGACGGCGGTTGACTATGGCTACACCTTC
TRBV30	TRBJ1-1	-	-	CAWSVGVEAFF	TGTGCCTGGAGTGTCGGAGTTGAAGCTTTCTTT
TRBV27	TRBJ2-5	-	-	CASSLGRLDETQYF	TGTGCCAGCAGTTTAGGTCGTTTAGATGAGACCCAGTACTTC
TRBV6-5	TRBJ2-3	TRBD2	-	CASSPGLAGVDTQYF	TGTGCCAGCAGCCCGGGACTAGCGGGAGTGGATACGCAGTATTTT
TRBV5-6	TRBJ2-3	TRBD1	-	CASSLGTGASTDTQYF	TGTGCCAGCAGCTTGGGGACAGGGGCTTCCACAGATACGCAGTATTTT
TRBV11-2	TRBJ1-4	-	-	CASSPYRVENEKLFF	TGTGCCAGCAGCCCGTACAGGGTGGAAAATGAAAAACTGTTTTTT
TRBV11-2	TRBJ2-2	TRBD2	-	CASSLDLYGTSLHTGELFF	TGTGCCAGCAGCTTAGATCTGTACGGGACTAGCCTTCACACCGGGGAGCTGTTTTTT
TRBV19	TRBJ1-1	-	-	CASNREGMNTEAFF	TGTGCCAGTAACAGAGAGGGCATGAACACTGAAGCTTTCTTT
TRBV18	TRBJ2-2	TRBD1	-	CASSPADRVALFF	TGTGCCAGCTCACCCGCGGACAGGGTAGCGCTGTTTTTT
TRBV30	TRBJ1-2	TRBD1	few	CAWNYGTGEGYTF	TGTGCCTGGAACTACGGGACAGGGGAAGGCTACACCTTC
TRBV30	TRBJ2-2	-	-	CAWSVWLGGANLTPGELFF	TGTGCCTGGAGTGTATGGCTAGGGGGTGCGAATCTCACACCGGGGGAGCTGTTTTTT
TRBV7-8	TRBJ2-7	-	-	CASSSDFSYEQYF	TGTGCCAGCAGCTCAGACTTCTCCTACGAGCAGTACTTC
TRBV5-1	TRBJ2-3	TRBD1	-	CASSNIQGADTQYF	TGCGCCAGCAGTAATATACAGGGGGCGGATACGCAGTATTTT
TRBV5-4	TRBJ1-5	-	-	CASSFTGRGNNQPQHF	TGTGCCAGCAGCTTCACTGGGAGGGGCAATAATCAGCCCCAGCATTTT
TRBV13	TRBJ2-5	TRBD1	-	CASSLEGTGGYQETQYF	TGTGCCAGCAGCTTAGAAGGGACAGGGGGCTACCAAGAGACCCAGTACTTC
TRBV5-5	TRBJ1-5	-	-	CASSPGVSNQPQHF	TGTGCCAGCAGCCCGGGGGTAAGCAATCAGCCCCAGCATTTT
TRBV9	TRBJ1-5	-	-	CASSLTPIDQPQHF	TGTGCCAGCAGCCTCACCCCAATAGATCAGCCCCAGCATTTT
TRBV5-1	TRBJ2-7	-	-	CASSFDGLVIYEQYF	TGCGCCAGCAGCTTTGATGGACTCGTGATTTACGAGCAGTACTTC
TRBV19	TRBJ2-1	TRBD2	few	CASSEDSGSILRIEQFF	TGTGCCAGTAGTGAGGATAGCGGGAGCATTTTAAGGATTGAGCAGTTCTTC
TRBV19	TRBJ1-2	TRBD1	-	CASSTPGTGDYGYTF	TGTGCCAGTAGTACCCCCGGGACAGGGGATTATGGCTACACCTTC
TRBV6-6	TRBJ2-5	-	once	CASKGVQETQYF	TGTGCCTCCAAGGGGGTCCAAGAGACCCAGTACTTC
TRBV11-3	TRBJ2-2	-	-	CASSLGARSGELFF	TGTGCCAGCAGCTTAGGAGCCAGGTCCGGGGAGCTGTTTTTT
TRBV4-2	TRBJ2-1	-	-	CASSQDSSSSYNEQFF	TGTGCCAGCAGCCAAGATTCGTCCAGCTCCTACAATGAGCAGTTCTTC
TRBV2	TRBJ2-4	TRBD1	once	CASSAPTGGAAKNIQYF	TGTGCCAGCAGTGCCCCTACAGGGGGCGCGGCCAAAAACATTCAGTACTTC
TRBV6-1	TRBJ1-2	TRBD1	once	CASSSGTAGYTF	TGTGCCAGCAGTAGTGGGACAGCTGGCTACACCTTC
TRBV11-2	TRBJ1-1	TRBD1	-	CASSSWTGRAFF	TGTGCCAGCAGCTCGTGGACAGGGAGGGCTTTCTTT
TRBV7-9	TRBJ2-2	-	-	CASSLGQGLNTGELFF	TGTGCCAGCAGCTTAGGACAGGGACTTAACACCGGGGAGCTGTTTTTT
TRBV10-3	TRBJ1-1	TRBD1	-	CAISDLGQGKIEAFF	TGTGCCATCAGCGACCTCGGACAGGGGAAGATTGAAGCTTTCTTT
TRBV7-6	TRBJ2-1	TRBD2	-	CASSLVLQRGHYNEQFF	TGTGCCAGCAGCTTAGTTTTGCAGCGGGGGCACTACAATGAGCAGTTCTTC
TRBV28	TRBJ2-2	-	-	CASRLDLTLANTGELFF	TGTGCCAGCAGACTCGACTTGACACTAGCGAACACCGGGGAGCTGTTTTTT
TRBV5-6	TRBJ1-4	TRBD1	-	CASSFLTGGREKLFF	TGTGCCAGCAGCTTTTTGACAGGGGGAAGAGAAAAACTGTTTTTT
TRBV7-9	TRBJ1-2	TRBD1	once	CASSSAGTVDDGYTF	TGTGCCAGCAGCTCCGCCGGGACAGTAGACGATGGCTACACCTTC
TRBV4-2	TRBJ2-7	-	once	CASSQVASEQYF	TGTGCCAGCAGCCAAGTCGCGAGCGAGCAGTACTTC